This is a list of T cell receptor beta chains from one sample in a study of shared clonotypes between healthy human individuals. This table comes from immunoSEQ multiplex PCR, and its TCRdb copy is limited to in-frame clones, with some not included. Here the sample spans some 500,000 clones, 77% being singletons. The sequenced sample consisted of PBMCs. The receptors come from a woman aged 40 to 50 in good health. Some clones in this sample may be carry-over from other donors' samples. Each CDR3 is given with its conserved first and last residue. A D gene is named only where the DNA matches it firmly. Rows give clone size only sometimes, using once, few, many, or a class for an expanded clone.

D	V	J	size	DNA	CDR3
.	TRBV7-2	TRBJ2-1	.	TGTGCCAGCAGCTTAGACCGGAGGGCTAGCGTAAATGAGCAGTTCTTC	CASSLDRRASVNEQFF
.	TRBV18	TRBJ2-3	many	TGTGCCAGCTCACCCGTCCTAGTCGATACGCAGTATTTT	CASSPVLVDTQYF
TRBD2	TRBV5-6	TRBJ2-3	.	TGTGCCAGCAGCTTAGAGCGGGATGGTGTTACGCAGTATTTT	CASSLERDGVTQYF
.	TRBV9	TRBJ2-5	.	TGTGCCAGCAGCGTAGTTGGCATTTTGGAAGAGACCCAGTACTTC	CASSVVGILEETQYF
TRBD2	TRBV5-3	TRBJ2-1	many	TGTGCCAGAGTCGAGCGGGAGTTCAACAATGAGCAGTTCTTC	CARVEREFNNEQFF
.	TRBV9	TRBJ2-7	.	TGTGCCAGCAGCGTAAATGACTGGGGAGCGTACGAGCAGTACTTC	CASSVNDWGAYEQYF
TRBD2	TRBV4-1	TRBJ2-1	.	TGCGCCAGCAGCCATTACCCGACTAGCGGGAGTTACAATGAGCAGTTCTTC	CASSHYPTSGSYNEQFF
TRBD2	TRBV11-2	TRBJ2-5	.	TGTGCCAGCAGCTTCCTAGCGGGAGGGTTAGAGACCCAGTACTTC	CASSFLAGGLETQYF
TRBD1	TRBV28	TRBJ1-4	.	TGTGCCAGCAGGCCATTCAGGGGGGAAAATGAAAAACTGTTTTTT	CASRPFRGENEKLFF
.	TRBV5-6	TRBJ2-1	.	TGTGCCAGCAGCTTAGGCGGATTATACAATGAGCAGTTCTTC	CASSLGGLYNEQFF
.	TRBV19	TRBJ2-7	once	TGTGCCAGTAGTCCCCTGGATCACCGCTACGAGCAGTACTTC	CASSPLDHRYEQYF
TRBD2	TRBV4-2	TRBJ2-3	.	TGTGCCAGCAGGGGATTAGCGGGAGCCAAAGATACGCAGTATTTT	CASRGLAGAKDTQYF
TRBD1	TRBV5-8	TRBJ2-5	.	TGTGCCAGCAGTTCCAGGGGGAGCCAAGAGACCCAGTACTTC	CASSSRGSQETQYF
TRBD2	TRBV5-1	TRBJ2-2	.	TGCGCCAGCAGCTTTGAGCGGGAGAGCACCGGGGAGCTGTTTTTT	CASSFERESTGELFF
.	TRBV11-3	TRBJ1-1	.	TGTGCCAGCAGCACAAACGTGAACACTGAAGCTTTCTTT	CASSTNVNTEAFF